This note documents a single T cell receptor (beta chain) sequence. This clonotype was counted only a few times. Its antigen remains undetermined. Per-base qualities were not stored, and no clone one base away is much larger. From its cysteine to its phenylalanine, the CDR3 spans 15 amino acids. The read is trimmed to its CDR3 DNA, 45 bases read in frame from base 1. The germline V gene encodes CDR1 SGHNT and CDR2 YYREEE (reference sequence). V ends up 4 bases short and J 3 bases short, with an unmatched junction base count of 8. These data come from a study of spatial heterogeneity in lung cancer (dated by TCRdb to the late 2010s). In terms of the full investigation: Beta-chain transcripts were consistently detected in greater numbers than alpha-chain transcripts, which likely reflected higher beta-chain transcript abundance. In the raw uncorrected reads, each unique combination of TCR and UMI appeared more than ten times on average. The study quantitatively compared TCR alpha and beta repertoires across multiple tumor regions, matched nontumor lung and blood in non-small cell lung cancer. Nonsynonymous mutation counts, determined by whole-exome sequencing of tumor tissue, were related to TCR repertoire features. Both alpha and beta chains were TCR-sequenced in samples taken at surgery, namely 220 tumor regions, around 64 matched nontumor lung samples and just over 55 PBMC samples.

Library preparation employed 5' RACE. The run used a NextSeq 500. In the TCR library protocol, a unique molecular identifier was attached to each TCR cDNA molecule so that PCR and sequencing errors could be corrected. Concerning the study's data processing: Decombinator tools were used for TCR identification, UMI-based error correction and CDR3 extraction. TCRs above a frequency of 2 per 1,000, corresponding to the top 1% of the tumor frequency distribution, were defined as expanded. Renyi diversity was calculated using the R vegan package after each repertoire was subsampled 100 times to 5,000 TCRs. To build CDR3 similarity networks, amino acid triplet string-kernel similarity was used, and CDR3s were connected when their pairwise similarity was above 0.82. The public reads were reanalyzed by TCRdb: fastp trimming at Q25, MiXCR alignment, in-frame beta chains only. One record per CDR3 amino acid sequence lists the most common genes and DNA. These V and J calls are TCRdb output, not the study's own analysis. A total of approximately 90,000 distinct CDR3 sequences appear in this sample, around 9% of them only once. The ten top clones hold about 7% of the sample.

Study-wide conclusions, independent of this receptor: Additional single-cell paired TCR alpha and beta sequencing was considered necessary to confirm, at a functional level, the hypothesis that regional TCRs recognize regional mutations. Ubiquitous expanded tumor TCRs showed up in blood more often at tumor resection than at routine follow-up.

The sample's time point label is to be understood as: sample taken at primary tumor resection. Without any cell sorting, TCR sequencing was performed on whole RNA extracted either from tumor and nontumor lung tissue or from cryopreserved PBMC samples. The donors were approximately 70 patients from the lung TRACERx cohort who had early-stage, untreated non-small cell lung cancer. Patients were selected for TCR sequencing only if sufficient RNA was available from at least two tumor regions. The sequence came from a male donor with early-stage non-small cell lung cancer. The source material was PBMCs, sampled at surgery. The chain employs TRBV5-4 and TRBJ2-5; TRBD2 lines up with 8 middle nucleotides. The DNA sequence follows: TGTGCCAGCAGCCATAGCGGGATGGGGAAAGAGACCCAGTACTTC. It translates as CASSHSGMGKETQYF.